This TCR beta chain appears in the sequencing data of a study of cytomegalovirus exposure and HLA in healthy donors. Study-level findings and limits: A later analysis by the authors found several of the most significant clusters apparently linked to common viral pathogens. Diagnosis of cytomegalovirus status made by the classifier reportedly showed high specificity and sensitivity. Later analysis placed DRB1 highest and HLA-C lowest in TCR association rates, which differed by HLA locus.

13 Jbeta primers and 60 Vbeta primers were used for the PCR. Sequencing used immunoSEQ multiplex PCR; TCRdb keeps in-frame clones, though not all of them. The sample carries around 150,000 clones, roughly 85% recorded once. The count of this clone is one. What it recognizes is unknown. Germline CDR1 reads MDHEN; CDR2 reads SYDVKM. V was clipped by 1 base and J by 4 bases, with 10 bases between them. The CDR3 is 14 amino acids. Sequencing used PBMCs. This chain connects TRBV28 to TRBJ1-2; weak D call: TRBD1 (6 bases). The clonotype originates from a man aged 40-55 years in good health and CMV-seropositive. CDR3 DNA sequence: TGTGCCAGCAGTTTATTGAGGGGGGGCTATGGCTACACCTTC. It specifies CASSLLRGGYGYTF.